This TCR beta chain comes out of a study of blood T cell repertoires in COVID-19. Sequencing was performed with immunoSEQ multiplex PCR; in TCRdb, only in-frame clones are kept and a portion is missing. This sample yields about 110,000 clones, of which about 88% are seen a single time; over 2% belongs to the top ten. CDR3 size: 13 residues. The junction had 2 bases not matched to a gene; V was cut back by 4 bases and J by 7 bases. CDR1 is SGHKS and CDR2 is YYEKEE in the germline V gene (reference sequence). V and J are TRBV5-5 and TRBJ2-7; 13 positions agree with TRBD2. The TCR comes from a human donor in a cohort sampled during active COVID-19. The sequenced sample consisted of peripheral blood. The CDR3: CASSRGLAGEQYF. The CDR3 DNA reads TGTGCCAGCAGCCGGGGACTAGCGGGAGAGCAGTACTTC.